A selection of T cell receptor beta chains follows, all from one sample in a study of blood T cell repertoires in COVID-19. The method was immunoSEQ multiplex PCR; TCRdb's version includes in-frame clones alone and lacks a portion of them. The data show roughly 230,000 clones, with 83% seen just once and approximately 7% held by the top ten. The material sequenced was peripheral blood. Receptor source: a woman in her forties or fifties with acute or convalescent COVID-19. Each CDR3 is given with its conserved first and last residue. D genes are given only for firm matches.

j_gene: TRBJ2-1; v_gene: TRBV5-8; d_gene: .; CDR3aa: CASSQRTVNEQFF; CDR3nt: TGTGCCAGCAGCCAAAGGACAGTCAATGAGCAGTTCTTC
j_gene: TRBJ1-6; v_gene: TRBV5-1; d_gene: .; CDR3aa: CASSLRASQGNSPLHF; CDR3nt: TGCGCCAGCAGCCTCAGGGCCTCTCAGGGGAATTCACCCCTCCACTTT
j_gene: TRBJ1-5; v_gene: TRBV3-1/TRBV3-2; d_gene: .; CDR3aa: CACSTQGNQPQHF; CDR3nt: TGTGCCTGTTCTACCCAGGGAAATCAGCCCCAGCATTTT
j_gene: TRBJ1-1; v_gene: TRBV2; d_gene: .; CDR3aa: CASSVESEAFF; CDR3nt: TGTGCCAGCAGTGTGGAGAGTGAAGCTTTCTTT
j_gene: TRBJ2-7; v_gene: TRBV11-1; d_gene: .; CDR3aa: CASSGLGLPGNEQYF; CDR3nt: TGTGCCAGCAGCGGTCTAGGGCTACCCGGGAACGAGCAGTACTTC
j_gene: TRBJ2-2; v_gene: TRBV5-1; d_gene: .; CDR3aa: CASSSTTGGELFF; CDR3nt: TGCGCCAGCAGCTCTACTACAGGCGGGGAGCTGTTTTTT
j_gene: TRBJ2-3; v_gene: TRBV7-2; d_gene: TRBD2; CDR3aa: CASSPRGLAGGPDTQYF; CDR3nt: TGTGCCAGCAGCCCACGGGGACTAGCGGGAGGACCAGATACGCAGTATTTT
j_gene: TRBJ2-2; v_gene: TRBV5-6; d_gene: TRBD2; CDR3aa: CASSTSGGSSGELFF; CDR3nt: TGTGCCAGCAGCACTAGCGGGGGGTCGTCCGGGGAGCTGTTTTTT
j_gene: TRBJ2-7; v_gene: TRBV19; d_gene: .; CDR3aa: CASRKGKAAYEQYF; CDR3nt: TGTGCCAGTAGAAAGGGGAAGGCCGCCTACGAGCAGTACTTC
j_gene: TRBJ1-6; v_gene: TRBV7-9; d_gene: .; CDR3aa: CASSIGGSNSPLHF; CDR3nt: TGTGCCAGCAGCATCGGAGGGAGTAATTCACCCCTCCACTTT
j_gene: TRBJ2-2; v_gene: TRBV7-8; d_gene: TRBD2; CDR3aa: CASSPRTSGNTGELFF; CDR3nt: TGTGCCAGCAGCCCCCGGACTAGCGGGAACACCGGGGAGCTGTTTTTT
j_gene: TRBJ1-6; v_gene: TRBV3-1/TRBV3-2; d_gene: .; CDR3aa: CASSLSGISLHF; CDR3nt: TGTGCCAGCAGCCTCTCAGGGATATCCCTCCACTTT
j_gene: TRBJ2-5; v_gene: TRBV6-5; d_gene: .; CDR3aa: CASSWDNLRETQYF; CDR3nt: TGTGCCAGCAGCTGGGACAATCTGAGGGAGACCCAGTACTTC
j_gene: TRBJ2-4; v_gene: TRBV28; d_gene: .; CDR3aa: CASSSNTIGDIQYF; CDR3nt: TGTGCCAGCAGTTCCAACACTATCGGGGACATTCAGTACTTC